This T cell receptor (beta chain) was sequenced for a study of post-analysis software for immune sequencing data. Overall study results and limits: A handful of TRBV segments, including TRBV5-6, TRBV5-1 and TRBV20-1, were more frequent in patients than controls.

TCR beta libraries were prepared from cDNA with unique molecular identifiers. In TCRdb, the PCR reads were re-called with MiXCR into one record per CDR3 protein. The profile shows roughly 870,000 distinct CDR3 sequences, approximately 50% of them singletons. This clonotype was seen once. Antigen specificity is unknown. This CDR3 is 13 amino acids long. Germline V gene lookup returns CDR1 SGHRS and CDR2 YFSETQ. Trimming left V 1 base short and J 5 bases short, with 9 bases between. This clonotype originated in a girl between 10 and 17 years old with multiple sclerosis. Sequencing input: blood. The chain has TRBV5-1 and TRBJ2-5; no clear D. In nucleotides, the CDR3 is TGCGCCAGCAGCTTGCCCAGTTTGGAGACCCAGTACTTC. Translating it yields CASSLPSLETQYF.